Following are 31 T cell receptor beta chains from one sample sequenced in a study of T-cell reconstitution after alpha-beta-depleted transplantation in children. The library targeted TCRbeta and was prepared with unique molecular identifiers. TCRdb re-derived calls from the PCR reads in MiXCR, one entry per CDR3 protein. Of hundreds of thousands of distinct CDR3 sequences in the sample, about an eighth are singletons; the top ten hold approximately 2.1%. Sample: PBMCs, mostly from graft donor cells, taken 360 days after TCRalphabeta/CD19-depleted stem cell transplant. These receptors were collected from a male patient between 5 and 17 years old who had a stem cell transplant for acute myeloid leukemia, so the T cells may come from the graft donor.

This clonotype was counted only a few times. This chain uses TRBV29-1 with TRBJ2-7; 9 bases fit TRBD1. The length of the CDR3 is 13 residues. CDR1 and CDR2 from the germline V gene are SQVTM and ANQGSEA. The ends lost 6 bases at V and 5 bases at J; junction bases unmatched: 8. CDR3 protein: CSVAGTGWHEQYF. Here the CDR3 DNA reads TGCAGCGTGGCTGGGACAGGGTGGCACGAGCAGTACTTC.

The V gene is TRBV6-5, the J gene TRBJ2-2; TRBD2 agrees at 8 bases. This CDR3 spans 15 amino acids. The V gene's germline CDR1 is MNHEY and CDR2 SVGAGI. With 3 bases clipped from V and 4 bases from J, the junction kept 4 bases outside the gene matches. CDR3: CASSYQAGGTGELFF. The CDR3 bases are TGTGCCAGCAGTTATCAGGCGGGAGGCACCGGGGAGCTGTTTTTT.

The chain carries TRBV18 and TRBJ2-7; D gene unclear. Trimming took 0 bases from V and 4 from J, leaving 16 bases between them. CDR3 length equals 16 residues. Germline assignment: CDR1 KGHSH and CDR2 LQKENI. For the CDR3, the DNA is TGTGCCAGCTCACCACCGATTCTAGATTCCCCTTACGAGCAGTACTTC. Its translation is CASSPPILDSPYEQYF. The full variable domain, in which reference TRBV18 and TRBJ2-7 provide the parts outside the CDR3, is NAGVMQNPRHLVRRRGQEARLRCSPMKGHSHVYWYRQLPEEGLKFMVYLQKENIIDESGMPKERFSAEFPKEGPSILRIQQVVRGDSAAYFCASSPPILDSPYEQYFGPGTRLTVT.

Many counts were recorded for this clonotype. The chain employs TRBV29-1 and TRBJ2-7; D call uncertain. V gave up 0 bases and J gave up 7 bases, with 7 bases separating them. The germline gives CDR1 SQVTM, CDR2 ANQGSEA. The CDR3 loop spans 11 amino acids. CDR3 sequence (DNA): TGCAGCGTTGAAGATCCGGGTGAGCAGTACTTC. Its translation: CSVEDPGEQYF.

This clonotype appeared a few times. The rearrangement joins TRBV12-3 or TRBV12-4 to TRBJ2-7; 8 positions agree with TRBD2. This CDR3 contains 14 residues. The V segment lost 8 bases and the J segment 2 bases; nucleotides outside the gene matches: 8. CDR3 loop: CASQIAGRPYEQYF. CDR3 bases: TGTGCCAGCCAGATAGCGGGACGACCCTACGAGCAGTACTTC.

The rearrangement uses TRBV29-1 and TRBJ1-2; D gene uncertain. Trimming left V 4 bases short and J 5 bases short, with 17 bases between. The CDR3 totals 14 residues. The germline CDR1 and CDR2 sequences are SQVTM and ANQGSEA. The CDR3 is CSVVPDAPGYGYTF. CDR3 DNA sequence: TGCAGCGTTGTCCCCGATGCCCCGGGTTATGGCTACACCTTC.

The chain links TRBV20-1 to TRBJ2-3; 10 bases line up with TRBD2. Germline V gene lookup returns CDR1 DFQATT and CDR2 SNEGSKA (reference sequence). J lost 11 bases, V lost 3 bases, and 14 bases had no gene match. The CDR3 spans 15 residues. The CDR3 DNA is TGCAGTGCTAGGGGCGCCCGGTCACTAGCGGGAATGCAGTATTTT. It specifies CSARGARSLAGMQYF.

This clonotype was counted only a few times. The V gene is TRBV12-3 or TRBV12-4, the J gene TRBJ1-4, with TRBD1 matching 9 bases. The CDR3 sequence is 16 residues long. V gave up 6 bases and J gave up 7 bases; unmatched junction bases: 12. This CDR3 is CASSPKDRGGTEKLFF. In DNA form, the CDR3 reads TGTGCCAGCAGCCCCAAGGACAGGGGAGGTACTGAAAAACTGTTTTTT.

This clonotype has more than one count but fewer than ten. The rearrangement links TRBV29-1 to TRBJ2-5, with D possibly matching TRBD2 (6 bases). V was shortened by 3 bases and J by 5 bases, with 13 bases between the two germline ends. The CDR3 consists of 13 residues. Germline loops: CDR1 SQVTM, CDR2 ANQGSEA. As DNA, the CDR3 is TGCAGCGTTGAGCGGGATGGTCTGGAGACCCAGTACTTC. It yields the protein CSVERDGLETQYF.

This clonotype appeared many times. The chain combines TRBV10-3 with TRBJ2-7, with 7 bases lining up with TRBD1. V trimming: 4 bases; J trimming: 9 bases; junction bases outside the gene matches: 3. Looked up from germline, CDR1 is ENHRY and CDR2 is SYGVKD. The CDR3 extends over 11 amino acids. CDR3 nucleotide sequence: TGTGCCATCAGTGGGGACAGAGGGCAGTACTTC. Its protein product is CAISGDRGQYF.

This sequence joins TRBV29-1 and TRBJ1-1, with D perhaps matching TRBD1 (5 bases). The germline gives CDR1 SQVTM, CDR2 ANQGSEA. The germline V and J ends were trimmed by 7 bases and 1 base, with 7 bases remaining between them. This CDR3 has 11 residues. The CDR3 DNA follows: TGCAGCGGAGGGGAGAACACTGAAGCTTTCTTT. Its translation is CSGGENTEAFF. Drawing the rest from reference TRBV29-1 and TRBJ1-1, the complete variable domain is SAVISQKPSRDICQRGTSLTIQCQVDSQVTMMFWYRQQPGQSLTLIATANQGSEATYESGFVIDKFPISRPNLTFSTLTVSNMSPEDSSIYLCSGGENTEAFFGQGTRLTVV.

This clonotype was counted only a few times. This sequence joins TRBV23-1 and TRBJ2-1, with a possible D match to TRBD1 (6 bases). TRBV23-1 is an ORF for which the function is uncertain. This CDR3 contains 12 residues. V was pared by 3 bases and J by 12 bases, with 12 bases between. The CDR3 spells CASSHPDSPQFF. In nucleotides, the CDR3 is TGCGCCAGCAGTCACCCGGACAGCCCGCAGTTCTTC.

This clonotype has a count of ten or more. The genes are TRBV7-9 and TRBJ2-7; 9 positions agree with TRBD2. The ends lost 0 bases at V and 13 bases at J; junction bases unmatched: 13. This CDR3 is built from 15 residues. The germline V gene encodes CDR1 SEHNR and CDR2 FQNEAQ (reference sequence). The CDR3 DNA reads TGTGCCAGCAGCTTAGCCGAAGCCTTAAGGGGACTAGCTTACTTC. Its translation is CASSLAEALRGLAYF.

The chain is built from TRBV28 and TRBJ2-7; TRBD2 matches at 7 bases. The V and J ends lost 1 base and 2 bases, in that order; junction bases with no gene match: 14. CDR1 is MDHEN and CDR2 is SYDVKM in the germline V gene. The CDR3 totals 18 residues. CDR3 coding DNA: TGTGCCAGCAGTTTATTGTGGGAGGGGCCGGGTCTAGCCTACGAGCAGTACTTC. Amino acids: CASSLLWEGPGLAYEQYF.

The CDR3 reads CASSFGAGQGRITDTQYF. CDR3 DNA sequence: TGTGCCAGCAGCTTTGGGGCTGGACAGGGTCGAATTACAGATACGCAGTATTTT. J is TRBJ2-3 and V is TRBV11-1; 8 bases are shared with TRBD1. V gave up 3 bases and J gave up 3 bases; unmatched junction bases: 14. This CDR3 contains 18 residues. CDR1 is SGHAT, CDR2 FQDESV, per germline (reference sequence). Using reference TRBV11-1 and TRBJ2-3 for the parts outside the CDR3, the full variable domain is EAEVAQSPRYKITEKSQAVAFWCDPISGHATLYWYRQILGQGPELLVQFQDESVVDDSQLPKDRFSAERLKGVDSTLKIQPAELGDSAMYLCASSFGAGQGRITDTQYFGPGTRLTVL.

The rearrangement joins TRBV4-3 to TRBJ1-2; the D is unclear. CDR1 and CDR2 (germline): LGHNA, YSLEER. V dropped 1 base and J dropped 2 bases, with 8 bases sitting between them. The CDR3 contains 14 residues. The CDR3 sequence is CASSQVGLNYGYTF. CDR3 nucleotides: TGCGCCAGCAGCCAAGTAGGCCTGAACTATGGCTACACCTTC.

This clonotype was found many times. The chain is built from TRBV7-3 and TRBJ2-2; TRBD1 might be the D (5 bases). CDR1 is SGHTA and CDR2 is FQGTGA in the germline V gene. V dropped 2 bases and J dropped 5 bases, with 9 bases sitting between them. The CDR3 runs to 14 residues. The CDR3 coding sequence is TGTGCCAGCAGCTTACAGGGTCAAACCGGGGAGCTGTTTTTT. It specifies CASSLQGQTGELFF.

The rearrangement uses TRBV28 and TRBJ1-4, with TRBD1 as a possible D gene (6 bases). V lost 7 bases and J 8 bases, leaving 23 bases between the germline ends. Germline-derived CDR1 and CDR2 are MDHEN and SYDVKM. The CDR3 is 16 amino acids. For the CDR3, the DNA is TGTGCCAGCATCTCAGGAGGGGCAGGGGTTAGGGAAAAACTGTTTTTT. This gives the protein CASISGGAGVREKLFF.

This clonotype was observed a handful of times. The chain recombines TRBV4-1 with TRBJ2-2; 11 positions match TRBD2. This CDR3 region has 17 residues. J gave up 4 bases and V 2 bases, and 6 bases lay outside the gene matches. Germline CDR1 reads MGHRA; CDR2 reads YSYEKL. CDR3 coding DNA: TGCGCCAGCAGCCAACCCGGGACTAGCGGTTTCACCGGGGAGCTGTTTTTT. Protein product: CASSQPGTSGFTGELFF.

This clonotype was found a few times. This sequence joins TRBV28 and TRBJ2-1; TRBD1 aligns across 10 bases. This CDR3 spans 16 amino acids. The germline gives CDR1 MDHEN, CDR2 SYDVKM. V dropped 2 bases and J dropped 1; count of bases not matched to a gene: 2. For the CDR3, the DNA is TGTGCCAGCAGTTTAGACAGGGGGCCTTCCTACAATGAGCAGTTCTTC. Its translation is CASSLDRGPSYNEQFF. The full variable domain, rest sourced from reference TRBV28 and TRBJ2-1, is DVKVTQSSRYLVKRTGEKVFLECVQDMDHENMFWYRQDPGLGLRLIYFSYDVKMKEKGDIPEGYSVSREKKERFSLILESASTNQTSMYLCASSLDRGPSYNEQFFGPGTRLTVL.

In its sample, this clonotype was seen once. This sequence joins TRBV24-1 and TRBJ2-1; D may match TRBD1 or TRBD2 (5 bases each). Looked up from germline, CDR1 is KGHDR and CDR2 is SFDVKD. This CDR3 region has 12 residues. V lost 4 bases, J lost 9 bases, and 9 bases lay in between. The chain's CDR3 is CATSEAGTEQFF. The CDR3 DNA reads TGTGCCACCAGTGAGGCAGGGACTGAGCAGTTCTTC.

The table lists this clonotype with many counts. This chain joins TRBV29-1 and TRBJ2-3, with TRBD2 identical over 9 bases. Germline V lookup: CDR1 SQVTM, CDR2 ANQGSEA. There are 14 residues in the CDR3. The ends lost 6 bases at V and 3 bases at J; junction bases unmatched: 7. CDR3 nucleotides: TGCAGCGTACCGACTAGCGGAAGAACAGATACGCAGTATTTT. It translates to CSVPTSGRTDTQYF.

This clonotype was observed a few times. The gene calls are TRBV9 and TRBJ2-1; TRBD2 matches at 10 bases. In germline, CDR1 is SGDLS, CDR2 YYNGEE. The CDR3 contains 16 residues. Losses at the gene ends were 4 bases for V and 7 bases for J; bases not matched to a gene: 11. The CDR3 sequence: CASSPRTSGVHNEQFF. In nucleotides, the CDR3 is TGTGCCAGCAGCCCTCGGACTAGCGGAGTGCATAATGAGCAGTTCTTC. The variable domain in full, with the rest retrieved from reference TRBV9 and TRBJ2-1, is DSGVTQTPKHLITATGQRVTLRCSPRSGDLSVYWYQQSLDQGLQFLIQYYNGEERAKGNILERFSAQQFPDLHSELNLSSLELGDSALYFCASSPRTSGVHNEQFFGPGTRLTVL.

There are a few counts of this clonotype. The V and J genes are TRBV7-8 and TRBJ1-5; TRBD1 matches at 9 bases. Trimming at V came to 5 bases and at J to 5 bases, leaving 4 bases not matched to a gene. CDR1 and CDR2 (germline): SGHVS, FQNEAQ. The CDR3 runs to 14 residues. CDR3 amino acids: CASSLRDRDQPQHF. The CDR3 nucleotides read TGTGCCAGCAGCCTCCGGGACAGGGATCAGCCCCAGCATTTT.

The chain recombines TRBV12-3 or TRBV12-4 with TRBJ2-5; the D call may be TRBD1 or TRBD2 (5 bases each). V lost 5 bases and J lost 3, with 13 bases in between. The CDR3 totals 14 residues. The CDR3 region has the DNA TGTGCCAGCAGTAAAACCAGAGGGGAAGAGACCCAGTACTTC. This codes for CASSKTRGEETQYF.

There are a few counts of this clonotype. The chain has TRBV19 and TRBJ2-1, with 7 bases aligning to TRBD2. The CDR3 runs 14 residues. Germline V gene data show CDR1 as LNHDA and CDR2 as SQIVND (reference sequence). Trimming removed 9 bases from V and 5 bases from J; junction bases left unmatched: 10. CDR3 DNA sequence: TGTGCCAGCGGACTAGTACTTATGCACAATGAGCAGTTCTTC. Translated, it gives CASGLVLMHNEQFF.

This clonotype came up many times. The chain links TRBV9 to TRBJ2-5, with 10 bases lining up with TRBD1. J lost 4 bases, V lost 7 bases, and 7 bases had no gene match. Germline-derived CDR1 and CDR2 are SGDLS and YYNGEE. The length of the CDR3 is 14 residues. In DNA, the CDR3 is TGTGCCAGCTCACCACGGACAGGGGGAGAGACCCAGTACTTC. This gives the protein CASSPRTGGETQYF.

This clonotype showed up just a few times. This chain joins TRBV11-2 and TRBJ2-7; D is unclear. V was cut by 2 bases and J by 6 bases, with 2 bases left in between. Germline CDR1 SGHAT, CDR2 FQNNGV. The CDR3 extends over 10 amino acids. The CDR3 bases are TGTGCCAGCAGCTTATTCGAGCAGTACTTC. Its protein product is CASSLFEQYF.

This clonotype occurred a few times. The chain combines TRBV4-1 with TRBJ2-5, with D unclear. Germline CDR1 MGHRA, CDR2 YSYEKL. The V gene lost 0 bases and the J gene lost 5 bases, with 13 bases spanning the gap. The CDR3 sequence is 15 residues long. The CDR3 bases are TGCGCCAGCAGCCAAGAACTCGCACAGAGGGAGACCCAGTACTTC. Amino acids: CASSQELAQRETQYF.

The chain employs TRBV30 and TRBJ2-7, with TRBD2 identical over 9 bases. The germline CDR1 and CDR2 sequences are GTSNPN and SVGIG (reference sequence). The CDR3 covers 14 residues. With V trimmed by 3 bases and J by 2 bases, 5 bases remained unmatched. In DNA, the CDR3 is TGTGCCTGGAGAGCGAGCGGGAGGACCTACGAGCAGTACTTC. It translates to CAWRASGRTYEQYF.

In this sample, this clonotype turned up a few times. The chain recombines TRBV15 with TRBJ2-1; D may be TRBD2 (5 bases). V lost 0 bases, J lost 0 bases, and 12 bases lay in between. CDR1 and CDR2 (germline): LNHNV, YYDKDF (reference sequence). The CDR3 is 17 residues long. The CDR3: CATSRDGVGSSYNEQFF. DNA of the CDR3: TGTGCCACCAGCAGAGATGGGGTGGGGAGCTCCTACAATGAGCAGTTCTTC.